Each of the 32 T cell receptor beta chains below was sequenced from the same sample in a study of blood T cell repertoires in COVID-19 (dated by TCRdb to the early 2020s). The library was produced with the immunoSEQ multiplex PCR assay. TCRdb provides this immuneACCESS table in a form limited to in-frame rearrangements. Some clones are lacking; in checked studies, under half of them reflect an unresolved V gene, and why the rest are absent is not known. Present in this sample are 80,000 or so clones, approximately 86% of which were seen just once. Clones ranked in the top ten supply over 15% of the sample. Sequenced sample: peripheral blood. These receptors were taken from a human donor in a cohort sampled during active COVID-19.

V is TRBV11-3 and J is TRBJ2-1; 9 bases fit TRBD2. This CDR3 has 15 residues. The V and J ends lost 3 bases and 5 bases, in that order; junction bases with no gene match: 5. The germline gives CDR1 SGHNT, CDR2 YENEEA. CDR3 DNA sequence: TGTGCCAGCAGCTTTAGGCTAGCGGGAAACAATGAGCAGTTCTTC. Its translation is CASSFRLAGNNEQFF.

This clone was seen only once. This rearrangement joins TRBV27 to TRBJ1-3; D is perhaps TRBD1 (6 bases). The germline V and J ends were trimmed by 3 bases and 1 base, with 10 bases remaining between them. The CDR3 loop spans 15 amino acids. The germline V gene encodes CDR1 MNHEY and CDR2 SMNVEV (reference sequence). The CDR3 bases are TGTGCCAGCAGTTTCGGCAGGGGATCTGGAAACACCATATATTTT. Its translation: CASSFGRGSGNTIYF.

The J gene is TRBJ1-2, the V gene TRBV24-1; tentative D call: TRBD1 (5 bases). This CDR3 is 14 amino acids long. Looked up from germline, CDR1 is KGHDR and CDR2 is SFDVKD. Trimming took 4 bases from V and 2 from J, leaving 10 bases between them. CDR3 DNA: TGTGCCACCAGTGAGGGCAGGGAAAACTATGGCTACACCTTC. Translating it yields CATSEGRENYGYTF.

The chain links TRBV15 to TRBJ2-2, with D tentatively TRBD2 (6 bases). Trimming stripped 0 bases from V and 4 bases from J, with 9 bases between. The CDR3 has 15 residues. From germline, CDR1 is LNHNV and CDR2 YYDKDF (reference sequence). CDR3 protein: CATSRERRGTGELFF. In DNA, the CDR3 is TGTGCCACCAGCAGAGAGAGGAGGGGCACCGGGGAGCTGTTTTTT.

The gene calls are TRBV20-1 and TRBJ1-2, with D possibly matching TRBD1 (5 bases). The CDR3 totals 11 residues. Germline values: CDR1 DFQATT, CDR2 SNEGSKA (reference sequence). The V gene lost 6 bases and the J gene lost 4 bases, with 9 bases spanning the gap. The CDR3 protein is CSARGGYGYTF. CDR3 sequence (DNA): TGCAGTGCAAGGGGTGGCTATGGCTACACCTTC.

This chain connects TRBV10-2 to TRBJ2-7; 7 nucleotides agree with TRBD1. CDR3 length: 18 amino acids. J lost 7 bases, V lost 6 bases, and 24 bases had no gene match. CDR1 and CDR2 (germline): WSHSY, SAAADI. Here the CDR3 reads CASREYRQNRGVVREQYF. For the CDR3, the DNA is TGCGCCAGCAGGGAATATAGACAGAACAGGGGTGTTGTTAGGGAGCAGTACTTC.

J is TRBJ2-7 and V is TRBV11-1; TRBD1 matches 8 bases. Germline assignment: CDR1 SGHAT and CDR2 FQDESV (reference sequence). The CDR3 consists of 16 residues. Losses at the gene ends were 1 base for V and 0 bases for J; bases not matched to a gene: 5. The CDR3: CASSLVATGVSYEQYF. The DNA for the CDR3 is TGTGCCAGCAGCTTAGTAGCGACAGGGGTCTCCTACGAGCAGTACTTC.

The chain links TRBV7-8 to TRBJ2-1; the D gene is possibly TRBD2 (5 bases). The CDR3 length is 16 residues. CDR1 and CDR2 from the germline V gene are SGHVS and FQNEAQ. The germline V and J ends were trimmed by 1 base and 4 bases, with 14 bases remaining between them. In DNA, the CDR3 is TGTGCCAGCAGCTTAGAAGCAGGACTGGCATACAATGAGCAGTTCTTC. It is translated as CASSLEAGLAYNEQFF.

The gene calls are TRBV30 and TRBJ2-2, with 8 bases fitting TRBD1. V shed 4 bases and J 3 bases; nucleotides not matched to a gene: 4. CDR1 is GTSNPN, CDR2 SVGIG, per germline (reference sequence). The CDR3 is 14 amino acids. CDR3 sequence: CAWNPDRDTGELFF. CDR3 coding DNA: TGTGCCTGGAACCCGGACAGGGACACCGGGGAGCTGTTTTTT.

This clone was recorded once. This sequence joins TRBV11-2 and TRBJ2-3; 7 nucleotides align to TRBD2. Germline CDR1 reads SGHAT; CDR2 reads FQNNGV. V gave up 1 base and J gave up 0 bases; unmatched junction bases: 1. This CDR3 is 15 amino acids long. CDR3 sequence reads: CASSLAGGSTDTQYF. The CDR3 DNA follows: TGTGCCAGCAGCTTAGCGGGAGGAAGCACAGATACGCAGTATTTT.

This rearrangement joins TRBV4-1 to TRBJ2-7; D gene unclear. V was cut by 2 bases and J by 5 bases, with 10 bases left in between. The CDR3 is made up of 13 amino acids. Germline CDR1 is MGHRA and CDR2 is YSYEKL. CDR3 residues: CASSQSHTHEQYF. CDR3 bases: TGCGCCAGCAGCCAATCACATACCCACGAGCAGTACTTC.

CDR3 nucleotide sequence: TGTGCCAGCAGTTCAGACAGCTATAATTCACCCCTCCACTTT. Encoded protein: CASSSDSYNSPLHF. The chain is built from TRBV7-3 and TRBJ1-6; TRBD1 is a possible D gene (5 bases). CDR1 and CDR2 from the germline V gene are SGHTA and FQGTGA. This CDR3 comprises 14 residues. Trimming stripped 6 bases from V and 3 bases from J, with 9 bases between.

CDR3 DNA sequence: TGTGCCAGCACTCCCACAGGGCTTCAGCCCCAGCATTTT. Protein product: CASTPTGLQPQHF. The genes are TRBV7-8 and TRBJ1-5; perhaps TRBD1 as D (6 bases). Germline CDR1 is SGHVS and CDR2 is FQNEAQ. V was shortened by 7 bases and J by 6 bases, with 13 bases between the two germline ends. This CDR3 spans 13 amino acids.

J is TRBJ1-1 and V is TRBV3-1 (or the pseudogene TRBV3-2); no definite D call. V lost 3 bases and J lost 1, with 12 bases in between. CDR1 is LGHDT, CDR2 YNNKEL, per germline (reference sequence). This CDR3 is built from 15 residues. The CDR3 nucleotides read TGTGCCAGCAGCCATTCATCGGGAGGGAACACTGAAGCTTTCTTT. This gives the protein CASSHSSGGNTEAFF.

This clone was seen a handful of times. The rearrangement links TRBV5-5 to TRBJ2-1; no clear D. Between the trimmed V and J ends, which lost 2 bases and 15 bases, there was a span of 18 bases. Per germline, CDR1 SGHKS and CDR2 YYEKEE (reference sequence). The length of the CDR3 is 13 residues. CDR3: CASSFPQPEHPFF. In nucleotides, the CDR3 is TGTGCCAGCAGCTTCCCCCAACCCGAACATCCGTTCTTC.

The chain uses TRBV2 and TRBJ1-6, with 10 bases that match TRBD1. Germline CDR1 and CDR2: SNHLY and FYNNEI. J was trimmed by 7 bases and V by 8 bases; bases with no gene match: 5. This CDR3 is 14 amino acids long. The CDR3 loop is CASCLGQGNSPLHF. The CDR3 bases are TGTGCCAGCTGCTTGGGACAGGGGAATTCACCCCTCCACTTT.

This chain connects TRBV5-4 to TRBJ2-7; 9 nucleotides agree with TRBD2. J was trimmed by 4 bases and V by 5 bases; bases with no gene match: 7. The germline V gene encodes CDR1 SGHNT and CDR2 YYREEE (reference sequence). The CDR3 sequence is 14 residues long. The CDR3 protein is CASRTSGRSYEQYF. Here the CDR3 DNA reads TGTGCCAGCAGAACTAGCGGGCGATCATACGAGCAGTACTTC.

This clone appeared once. The gene calls are TRBV7-9 and TRBJ2-2; tentatively, D is TRBD1 (6 bases). Trimming took 6 bases from V and 4 from J, leaving 12 bases between them. The CDR3 is 14 amino acids. The germline V gene has CDR1 SEHNR and CDR2 FQNEAQ (reference sequence). The CDR3 nucleotides read TGTGCCAGCAGTTTTACAGGGAGCACCGGGGAGCTGTTTTTT. Amino acids: CASSFTGSTGELFF. The complete variable domain, with remaining parts taken from reference TRBV7-9 and TRBJ2-2, reads DTGVSQNPRHKITKRGQNVTFRCDPISEHNRLYWYRQTLGQGPEFLTYFQNEAQLEKSRLLSDRFSAERPKGSFSTLEIQRTEQGDSAMYLCASSFTGSTGELFFGEGSRLTVL.

This chain connects TRBV7-9 to TRBJ2-7, with D maybe TRBD1 (5 bases). The V gene's germline CDR1 is SEHNR and CDR2 FQNEAQ (reference sequence). CDR3 size: 13 residues. Trimming removed 4 bases at V and 3 bases at J, with 10 bases between. The CDR3 nucleotides are TGTGCCAGCAGCTCAACCGACAGCTACGAGCAGTACTTC. This translates into CASSSTDSYEQYF.

The chain recombines TRBV6-2 or TRBV6-3 with TRBJ2-7; perhaps TRBD1 as D (8 bases). The V gene's germline CDR1 is MNHEY and CDR2 SVGEGT. Trimming shortened V by 6 bases and J by 6 bases, and 24 bases separated the two germline ends. This CDR3 has 16 residues. CDR3 nucleotides: TGTGCCAGCAGCACCTCGCCGGCCACAGGGGGGGCCGAGCAGTACTTC. Protein product: CASSTSPATGGAEQYF.

The rearrangement links TRBV5-1 to TRBJ2-7; weak D call: TRBD1 (5 bases). Germline V lookup: CDR1 SGHRS, CDR2 YFSETQ. Between the trimmed V and J ends, which lost 0 bases and 4 bases, there was a span of 11 bases. The CDR3 extends over 14 amino acids. CDR3: CASSLEGFRYEQYF. The DNA for the CDR3 is TGCGCCAGCAGCTTGGAGGGGTTCCGGTACGAGCAGTACTTC. The whole variable domain, remainder taken from reference TRBV5-1 and TRBJ2-7, is KAGVTQTPRYLIKTRGQQVTLSCSPISGHRSVSWYQQTPGQGLQFLFEYFSETQRNKGNFPGRFSGRQFSNSRSEMNVSTLELGDSALYLCASSLEGFRYEQYFGPGTRLTVT.

This chain uses TRBV6-2 or TRBV6-3 with TRBJ2-1, with D possibly matching TRBD1 (5 bases). Trimming left V 5 bases short and J 9 bases short, with 14 bases between. CDR1 is MNHEY and CDR2 is SVGEGT in the germline V gene. The CDR3 runs to 13 residues. The CDR3 is CASSTTGAREQFF. In nucleotides, the CDR3 is TGTGCCAGCAGTACAACTGGGGCTCGTGAGCAGTTCTTC.

This chain joins TRBV27 and TRBJ2-2, with TRBD2 matching over 9 bases. J was trimmed by 3 bases and V by 8 bases; bases with no gene match: 7. Germline values: CDR1 MNHEY, CDR2 SMNVEV (reference sequence). The CDR3 length is 15 residues. Here the CDR3 reads CASCGSGRHTGELFF. The CDR3 DNA reads TGTGCCAGCTGTGGAAGCGGGAGGCACACCGGGGAGCTGTTTTTT.

In DNA form, the CDR3 reads TGTGCCAGCTCGCCCGCGGGAAAGAACACTGAAGCTTTCTTT. It is translated as CASSPAGKNTEAFF. The V gene is TRBV18, the J gene TRBJ1-1, with no clear D. Germline V CDR1 and CDR2: KGHSH, LQKENI. Trimming stripped 6 bases from V and 1 base from J, with 12 bases between. The CDR3 sequence is 14 residues long.

The chain links TRBV29-1 to TRBJ2-2, with a weak D call TRBD1 (6 bases). The CDR3 consists of 15 residues. V was clipped by 0 bases and J by 1 base, with 9 bases between them. Looked up from germline, CDR1 is SQVTM and CDR2 is ANQGSEA. CDR3 sequence: CSVEDETGNTGELFF. CDR3 bases: TGCAGCGTTGAAGACGAGACAGGGAACACCGGGGAGCTGTTTTTT.

Worth noting for this clone: One end of the junction varies from germline; a read error may be responsible. The chain couples TRBV7-7 to TRBJ2-5, with unresolved D. The CDR3 has 15 residues. Germline-derived CDR1 and CDR2 are SSHAT and FNYEAQ (reference sequence). The CDR3 DNA sequence: TGTGCTAGCAGCTTATTCGACGCGGACCAAGAGACCCAGTACTTC. It codes for CASSLFDADQETQYF.

The genes are TRBV7-2 and TRBJ1-2; 7 positions match TRBD1. The germline V gene has CDR1 SGHTA and CDR2 FQGNSA. V gave up 5 bases and J gave up 8 bases; unmatched junction bases: 11. The CDR3 is made up of 14 amino acids. CDR3 loop: CASSQQGGLGGYTF. CDR3 coding DNA: TGTGCCAGCAGCCAGCAGGGGGGCCTCGGAGGCTACACCTTC. Using reference TRBV7-2 and TRBJ1-2 for the parts outside the CDR3, the full variable domain is GAGVSQSPSNKVTEKGKDVELRCDPISGHTALYWYRQSLGQGLEFLIYFQGNSAPDKSGLPSDRFSAERTGGSVSTLTIQRTQQEDSAVYLCASSQQGGLGGYTFGSGTRLTVV.

This clone has only a few counts. V gene TRBV4-1 combines with J gene TRBJ2-7; 12 bases line up with TRBD2. This CDR3 is 14 amino acids long. In germline, CDR1 is MGHRA, CDR2 YSYEKL. The V gene end was trimmed by 4 bases and the J gene end by 2 bases; junction bases not matched to a gene: 0. The CDR3 region has the DNA TGCGCCAGCAGCCGGACTAGCGGGACCTACGAGCAGTACTTC. It translates to CASSRTSGTYEQYF.

The gene calls are TRBV15 and TRBJ2-1, with D possibly being TRBD1 (6 bases). Looked up from germline, CDR1 is LNHNV and CDR2 is YYDKDF (reference sequence). This CDR3 contains 15 residues. Trimming took 2 bases from V and 8 from J, leaving 16 bases between them. CDR3 nucleotides: TGTGCCACCAGCAGATCCACCACCAGGGGCTATGAGCAGTTCTTC. This encodes CATSRSTTRGYEQFF.

The chain uses TRBV15 and TRBJ1-2; D is unclear. This CDR3 comprises 13 residues. The germline V gene has CDR1 LNHNV and CDR2 YYDKDF (reference sequence). V shed 5 bases and J shed 5 bases, with 12 bases lying between them. The CDR3 region is CATSPPGSYGYTF. The CDR3 DNA sequence: TGTGCCACCAGCCCCCCAGGTTCATATGGCTACACCTTC.

This clone has only a few counts. The chain recombines TRBV28 with TRBJ2-7, with D possibly TRBD1 on 6 matching bases. V was pared by 2 bases and J by 3 bases, with 11 bases between. Germline CDR1 reads MDHEN; CDR2 reads SYDVKM. This CDR3 contains 14 residues. CDR3: CASSLRQADYEQYF. CDR3 DNA: TGTGCCAGCAGTTTACGACAGGCTGACTACGAGCAGTACTTC.

This clone was seen a few times. This specimen includes other DNA sequences encoding the same CDR3. The chain recombines TRBV7-2 with TRBJ2-1, with TRBD2 identical over 8 bases. The CDR3 runs 14 residues. The ends lost 1 base at V and 7 bases at J; junction bases unmatched: 3. Germline loops: CDR1 SGHTA, CDR2 FQGNSA. This chain's CDR3 is CASSLVSGGNEQFF. In nucleotides, the CDR3 is TGTGCCAGCAGCTTAGTATCGGGGGGGAATGAGCAGTTCTTC. Full variable domain (rest looked up from reference TRBV7-2 and TRBJ2-1): GAGVSQSPSNKVTEKGKDVELRCDPISGHTALYWYRQSLGQGLEFLIYFQGNSAPDKSGLPSDRFSAERTGGSVSTLTIQRTQQEDSAVYLCASSLVSGGNEQFFGPGTRLTVL.